The next 22 T cell receptor beta chains were all read from a single sample in a study of T cell repertoires in cytomegalovirus infection. TCRdb analysed the reads with MiXCR anew, one entry per CDR3 protein. The sample shows 630,000 or so distinct CDR3 sequences, roughly 24% of them seen only once. Sequenced sample: CD8+ T cells from PBMCs. The receptors derive from a human donor in good health (CMV status not recorded). Some clones in this sample may be carry-over from other donors' samples.

This clonotype was observed many times. V and J are TRBV10-3 and TRBJ2-5; D is perhaps TRBD2 (6 bases). CDR1 and CDR2 (germline): ENHRY, SYGVKD. This CDR3 is built from 12 residues. The V gene lost 6 bases and the J gene lost 5 bases, with 10 bases spanning the gap. CDR3 in amino acids: CAIRTSRETQYF. The CDR3 DNA follows: TGTGCCATCAGGACTAGTCGGGAGACCCAGTACTTC.

This rearrangement joins TRBV6-6 to TRBJ2-1; 8 nucleotides agree with TRBD2. The V segment lost 4 bases and the J segment 6 bases; nucleotides outside the gene matches: 11. Germline loops: CDR1 MNHNY, CDR2 SVGAGI (reference sequence). The CDR3 runs 16 residues. This chain's CDR3 is CASSWGDGGGSNEQFF. The CDR3 DNA reads as TGTGCCAGCAGTTGGGGGGACGGCGGGGGGTCCAATGAGCAGTTCTTC.

Many counts were recorded for this clonotype. The chain is built from TRBV11-1 and TRBJ2-1; D may be TRBD1 or TRBD2 (6 bases each). The V gene lost 4 bases and the J gene lost 0 bases, with 19 bases spanning the gap. Germline assignment: CDR1 SGHAT and CDR2 FQDESV (reference sequence). The CDR3 has 18 amino acids. CDR3 in DNA: TGTGCCAGCAGCTCTCCGACTGACGGGGGCACCTCCTACAATGAGCAGTTCTTC. This sequence encodes CASSSPTDGGTSYNEQFF.

The V call is TRBV28, the J call TRBJ1-3; perhaps TRBD1 as D (5 bases). V was clipped by 5 bases and J by 2 bases, with 16 bases between them. Looked up from germline, CDR1 is MDHEN and CDR2 is SYDVKM. The CDR3 spans 16 residues. CDR3 sequence: CASSESDTGAGNTIYF. CDR3 DNA sequence: TGTGCCAGCAGTGAAAGCGATACGGGGGCTGGAAACACCATATATTTT.

The J gene is TRBJ2-1, the V gene TRBV5-5; D may match TRBD1 or TRBD2 (5 bases each). Germline V CDR1 and CDR2: SGHKS, YYEKEE (reference sequence). V shed 5 bases and J shed 0 bases, with 12 bases lying between them. CDR3 length equals 15 residues. CDR3 residues: CASRRDRSSYNEQFF. For the CDR3, the DNA is TGTGCCAGCAGAAGGGACCGCAGCTCCTACAATGAGCAGTTCTTC.

This sequence joins TRBV13 and TRBJ1-2; a weak D match, TRBD1 (6 bases). The CDR3 totals 15 residues. The germline gives CDR1 PRHDT, CDR2 FYEKMQ (reference sequence). The germline V and J ends were trimmed by 1 base and 8 bases, with 17 bases remaining between them. In nucleotides, the CDR3 is TGTGCCAGCAGCTTAGAAGGGCAGGGGACGGTCGGCTACACCTTC. This codes for CASSLEGQGTVGYTF. Supplemented by reference TRBV13 and TRBJ1-2, the full variable domain reads AAGVIQSPRHLIKEKRETATLKCYPIPRHDTVYWYQQGPGQDPQFLISFYEKMQSDKGSIPDRFSAQQFSDYHSELNMSSLELGDSALYFCASSLEGQGTVGYTFGSGTRLTVV.

About this clonotype itself: A much more abundant neighbour one base away suggests this may be a read error. This chain uses TRBV7-2 with TRBJ2-5, with a possible D match to TRBD2 (5 bases). The CDR3 runs to 17 residues. The germline gives CDR1 SGHTA, CDR2 FQGNSA. Trimming stripped 4 bases from V and 2 bases from J, with 20 bases between. CDR3: CASSSETQRYRQETQYF. The CDR3 DNA is TGTGCCAGCAGCTCAGAAACCCAGCGGTACAGACAAGAGACCCAGTACTTC.

This clonotype appeared a few times. The V call is TRBV7-9, the J call TRBJ2-5, with D hard to call. The germline V gene encodes CDR1 SEHNR and CDR2 FQNEAQ (reference sequence). This CDR3 is 13 amino acids long. Trimming left V 8 bases short and J 1 base short, with 11 bases between. This CDR3 is CASFRISQETQYF. CDR3 nucleotide sequence: TGTGCCAGCTTTCGGATTTCCCAAGAGACCCAGTACTTC.

The V gene is TRBV20-1, the J gene TRBJ2-1; 8 bases match TRBD1. The junction had 14 bases not matched to a gene; V was cut back by 7 bases and J by 3 bases. CDR3 length equals 16 residues. Germline CDR1 is DFQATT and CDR2 is SNEGSKA (reference sequence). The CDR3 is CSVKPRTGSDYNEQFF. The CDR3 bases are TGCAGTGTTAAGCCTAGGACAGGGTCGGACTACAATGAGCAGTTCTTC.

This clonotype was seen many times. The chain joins TRBV25-1 to TRBJ2-3; TRBD2 might be the D (6 bases). The CDR3 runs to 14 residues. Germline V gene data show CDR1 as MGHDK and CDR2 as SYGVNS. The V and J ends lost 2 bases and 3 bases respectively, with 9 bases between them. The chain's CDR3 is CASSERRETDTQYF. The CDR3, as DNA: TGTGCCAGCAGTGAAAGGAGGGAGACAGATACGCAGTATTTT.

The rearrangement links TRBV6-5 to TRBJ2-1; D gene uncertain. Germline V gene sequence: CDR1 MNHEY, CDR2 SVGAGI. The CDR3 is made up of 15 amino acids. Trimming took off 6 bases at V and 0 bases at J, with 12 bases between the two ends. The chain's CDR3 is CASSPSPSSYNEQFF. CDR3 sequence (DNA): TGTGCCAGCAGCCCCAGTCCTAGCTCCTACAATGAGCAGTTCTTC.

The chain couples TRBV7-8 to TRBJ2-1, with TRBD2 as a possible D gene (6 bases). V lost 8 bases and J 8 bases, leaving 22 bases between the germline ends. Per germline, CDR1 SGHVS and CDR2 FQNEAQ. CDR3 length: 15 residues. CDR3 protein: CASDGSRDPGDEQFF. The CDR3 region has the DNA TGTGCCAGCGACGGTTCGCGGGACCCCGGCGATGAGCAGTTCTTC. Full variable domain (rest looked up from reference TRBV7-8 and TRBJ2-1): GAGVSQSPRYKVAKRGQDVALRCDPISGHVSLFWYQQALGQGPEFLTYFQNEAQLDKSGLPSDRFFAERPEGSVSTLKIQRTQQEDSAVYLCASDGSRDPGDEQFFGPGTRLTVL.

This clonotype was found a few times. The CDR3 nucleotides are TGTGCCAGCTCGGGCCGTCGGTCACCCCTCCACTTT. This encodes CASSGRRSPLHF. The rearrangement links TRBV7-9 to TRBJ1-6; D uncertain. This CDR3 is built from 12 residues. Looked up from germline, CDR1 is SEHNR and CDR2 is FQNEAQ (reference sequence). V was cut by 8 bases and J by 10 bases, with 12 bases left in between.

This clonotype was recorded at least ten times. V gene TRBV12-3 or TRBV12-4 combines with J gene TRBJ1-5; D gene uncertain. Trimming cost V 5 bases and J 5 bases, with 7 bases left between them. The CDR3 loop spans 12 amino acids. CDR3 loop: CASSPTHQPQHF. The CDR3 DNA follows: TGTGCCAGCAGTCCGACGCATCAGCCCCAGCATTTT.

The V gene is TRBV24-1, the J gene TRBJ2-1; D is uncertain. V was pared by 9 bases and J by 6 bases, with 14 bases between. CDR1 and CDR2 (germline): KGHDR, SFDVKD. CDR3 length: 13 residues. CDR3 sequence reads: CATCSGRCNEQFF. The CDR3 DNA is TGTGCCACCTGCTCCGGACGGTGCAATGAGCAGTTCTTC.

A note on this clonotype: A much larger clone lies a single base off, so this may be a read error. This chain connects TRBV7-6 to TRBJ2-1; 12 nucleotides agree with TRBD2. The length of the CDR3 is 18 residues. The V gene's germline CDR1 is SGHVS and CDR2 FNYEAQ. V dropped 8 bases and J dropped 2; count of bases not matched to a gene: 13. This CDR3 reads CASGHVTSGGLPYNEQFF. CDR3 DNA sequence: TGTGCCAGCGGCCACGTGACTAGCGGGGGCCTTCCCTACAATGAGCAGTTCTTC.

The chain employs TRBV7-9 and TRBJ2-1; D is perhaps TRBD1 or TRBD2 (6 bases each). The V gene's germline CDR1 is SEHNR and CDR2 FQNEAQ (reference sequence). This CDR3 comprises 14 residues. Trimming took off 5 bases at V and 10 bases at J, with 18 bases between the two ends. The CDR3 sequence is CASSVGGGKGEQFF. The DNA for the CDR3 is TGTGCCAGCAGCGTAGGGGGAGGAAAAGGCGAGCAGTTCTTC.

This clonotype has just a few counts. The chain couples TRBV12-3 or TRBV12-4 to TRBJ1-5; tentatively, D is TRBD1 (5 bases). The CDR3 covers 14 residues. V lost 7 bases and J lost 3, with 13 bases in between. For the CDR3, the DNA is TGTGCCAGCACCTTGGGGGGGAACAATCAGCCCCAGCATTTT. As protein: CASTLGGNNQPQHF.

This clonotype was picked up many times. V is TRBV11-1 and J is TRBJ1-1, with D possibly being TRBD1 (6 bases). The germline V and J ends were trimmed by 1 base and 5 bases, with 17 bases remaining between them. Per germline, CDR1 SGHAT and CDR2 FQDESV (reference sequence). The CDR3 contains 16 residues. The CDR3 DNA is TGTGCCAGCAGCTTAGGTGGCTGGGGGCGCAGGACTGAAGCTTTCTTT. This translates into CASSLGGWGRRTEAFF.

This clonotype was seen a few times. The V gene is TRBV10-3, the J gene TRBJ1-3; D ambiguous. Trimming cost V 0 bases and J 3 bases, with 15 bases left between them. This CDR3 is 17 amino acids long. The V gene's germline CDR1 is ENHRY and CDR2 SYGVKD. DNA for the CDR3: TGTGCCATCAGTGAGTCTTCGAGGACCGACTATGGAAACACCATATATTTT. As protein: CAISESSRTDYGNTIYF.

The table lists this clonotype with a few counts. The rearrangement uses TRBV7-3 and TRBJ2-2; D remains ambiguous. V lost 1 base to trimming and J lost 5 bases, with 11 bases between them. The CDR3 is 15 amino acids. Per the germline V gene, CDR1 is SGHTA and CDR2 is FQGTGA. The CDR3 is CASSLSGIWTGELFF. The CDR3 DNA is TGTGCCAGCAGCTTAAGTGGGATTTGGACCGGGGAGCTGTTTTTT. Variable domain in full (rest from reference TRBV7-3 and TRBJ2-2): GAGVSQTPSNKVTEKGKYVELRCDPISGHTALYWYRQSLGQGPEFLIYFQGTGAADDSGLPNDRFFAVRPEGSVSTLKIQRTERGDSAVYLCASSLSGIWTGELFFGEGSRLTVL.

This clonotype was picked up one time. The chain uses TRBV20-1 and TRBJ1-5; D possibly corresponds to TRBD1 (5 bases). The CDR3 loop spans 14 amino acids. CDR1 and CDR2 (germline): DFQATT, SNEGSKA (reference sequence). V shed 0 bases and J shed 8 bases, with 14 bases lying between them. For the CDR3, the DNA is TGCAGTGCTAGAGATTTAAATTCGGGGGAGCCCCAGCATTTT. Its translation: CSARDLNSGEPQHF.